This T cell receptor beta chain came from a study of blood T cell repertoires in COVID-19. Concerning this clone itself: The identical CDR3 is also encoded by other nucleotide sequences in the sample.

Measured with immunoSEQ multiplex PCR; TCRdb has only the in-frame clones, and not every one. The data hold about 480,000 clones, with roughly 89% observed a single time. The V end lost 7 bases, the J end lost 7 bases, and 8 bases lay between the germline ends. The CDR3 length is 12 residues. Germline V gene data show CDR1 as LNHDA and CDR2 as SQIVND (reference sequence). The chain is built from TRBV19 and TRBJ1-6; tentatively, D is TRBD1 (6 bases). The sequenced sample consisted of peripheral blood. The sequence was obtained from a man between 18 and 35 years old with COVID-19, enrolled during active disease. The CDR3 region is CASMQGNSPLHF. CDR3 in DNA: TGTGCCAGTATGCAGGGGAATTCACCCCTCCACTTT. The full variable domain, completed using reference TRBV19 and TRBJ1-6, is DGGITQSPKYLFRKEGQNVTLSCEQNLNHDAMYWYRQDPGQGLRLIYYSQIVNDFQKGDIAEGYSVSREKKESFPLTVTSAQKNPTAFYLCASMQGNSPLHFGNGTRLTVT.